One and the same sample provided the 6 T cell receptor beta chains below, sequenced in a study of beta chain features in type 1 diabetes. The investigators reverse transcribed all of the isolated RNA, so they sequenced expressed TCRB transcripts. Sequenced by immunoSEQ multiplex PCR; TCRdb stores in-frame clones only, minus some. The sample carries around 400,000 clones, over 12% recorded once. Sequenced sample: naive CD4+ T cells from blood. All receptors derive from a woman between 18 and 29 years old in good health.

V is TRBV11-3 and J is TRBJ2-1; TRBD2 agrees at 9 bases. Trimming at V came to 4 bases and at J to 8 bases, leaving 9 bases not matched to a gene. The V gene's germline CDR1 is SGHNT and CDR2 YENEEA. CDR3 length: 15 amino acids. The CDR3 protein is CASSYRAGGQDEQFF. The CDR3 DNA is TGTGCCAGCAGCTACAGGGCGGGAGGGCAAGATGAGCAGTTCTTC.

The chain recombines TRBV28 with TRBJ2-3; 10 bases map to TRBD1. The J segment lost 4 bases and the V segment lost 2 bases, leaving 3 bases of the junction unmatched. Germline CDR1 is MDHEN and CDR2 is SYDVKM. This CDR3 contains 15 residues. For the CDR3, the DNA is TGTGCCAGCAGTTTACCCGGGACAGGGGCAGATACGCAGTATTTT. Its protein product is CASSLPGTGADTQYF. The entire variable domain, with the rest obtained from reference TRBV28 and TRBJ2-3, is as follows: DVKVTQSSRYLVKRTGEKVFLECVQDMDHENMFWYRQDPGLGLRLIYFSYDVKMKEKGDIPEGYSVSREKKERFSLILESASTNQTSMYLCASSLPGTGADTQYFGPGTRLTVL.

This clone was found a few times. The CDR3: CASSQEETGYNEQFF. CDR3 nucleotide sequence: TGCGCCAGCAGCCAAGAGGAGACAGGGTACAATGAGCAGTTCTTC. The gene calls are TRBV4-1 and TRBJ2-1; TRBD1 matches 7 bases. Per germline, CDR1 MGHRA and CDR2 YSYEKL. The CDR3 extends over 15 amino acids. V shed 0 bases, J shed 4 bases, and the junction held 3 bases outside the gene matches.

V and J are TRBV6-5 and TRBJ2-7; a possible D gene is TRBD2 (6 bases). Germline V gene sequence: CDR1 MNHEY, CDR2 SVGAGI. CDR3 length: 15 amino acids. Trimming cost V 6 bases and J 1 base, with 16 bases left between them. The DNA for the CDR3 is TGTGCCAGCAGAGAGCGCGGGACGGGTTCCTACGAGCAGTACTTC. Amino acid sequence: CASRERGTGSYEQYF.

This chain links TRBV7-8 with TRBJ1-2; D is unresolved. CDR3 length: 15 amino acids. Germline V lookup: CDR1 SGHVS, CDR2 FQNEAQ. The ends were cut back, 1 base at V and 5 bases at J, with 14 bases in the middle. CDR3 in DNA: TGTGCCAGCAGCTTAGTAACGATTGAGTCTTATGGCTACACCTTC. Translation gives CASSLVTIESYGYTF. Together with reference TRBV7-8 and TRBJ1-2, the CDR3 gives the full variable domain: GAGVSQSPRYKVAKRGQDVALRCDPISGHVSLFWYQQALGQGPEFLTYFQNEAQLDKSGLPSDRFFAERPEGSVSTLKIQRTQQEDSAVYLCASSLVTIESYGYTFGSGTRLTVV.

This clone has more than one count but fewer than ten. V usage is TRBV29-1 and J usage is TRBJ2-7, with 7 bases that match TRBD2. CDR1 is SQVTM, CDR2 ANQGSEA, per germline. J lost 6 bases, V lost 4 bases, and 3 bases had no gene match. The CDR3 sequence is 11 residues long. CDR3 nucleotide sequence: TGCAGCGTTGGAACTAGCGTCGAGCAGTACTTC. Translated, it gives CSVGTSVEQYF.